The rows below give T cell receptor beta chains drawn from one sample of a study of shared clonotypes between healthy human individuals. Clones were read by immunoSEQ multiplex PCR, and TCRdb kept only the in-frame ones, dropping some. The sample lists fewer than 1.4 million clones, roughly 74% occurring once. The source material was memory CD4+ T cells from PBMCs. The receptors here all came from a man younger than 30 in good health. Some clones in this sample may be carry-over from other donors' samples. The CDR3 runs from the conserved cysteine through the conserved F or W. D genes are given only for firm matches. Rows may omit the clone size; those that give it use once, few, many or a size class.

v_call	d_call	j_call	clone_size	cdr3_aa	cdr3_nt
TRBV27	NA	TRBJ1-5	NA	CASSRAGSNQPQHF	TGTGCCAGCAGTCGGGCAGGTAGCAATCAGCCCCAGCATTTT
TRBV5-1	TRBD1	TRBJ1-2	NA	CASSLGTGPYGYTF	TGCGCCAGCAGCTTGGGGACAGGCCCATATGGCTACACCTTC
TRBV28	TRBD1	TRBJ2-1	NA	CASSPPGQGRNEQFF	TGTGCCAGCAGTCCCCCGGGACAGGGGAGGAATGAGCAGTTCTTC
TRBV7-2	NA	TRBJ2-1	NA	CASSLTASDPPEQFF	TGTGCCAGCAGCTTAACGGCTAGCGATCCCCCCGAGCAGTTCTTC
TRBV19	TRBD1	TRBJ1-5	once	CASSLRDRNQPQHF	TGTGCCAGTAGTCTGAGGGACAGGAATCAGCCCCAGCATTTT
TRBV28	TRBD1	TRBJ1-2	NA	CASSQTGGRSYGYTF	TGTGCCAGCAGTCAAACAGGGGGCCGTTCCTATGGCTACACCTTC
TRBV5-4	NA	TRBJ2-2	NA	CASSLVPDTGELFF	TGTGCCAGCAGCTTGGTACCCGACACCGGGGAGCTGTTTTTT
TRBV19	NA	TRBJ1-5	few	CASSKAPSGSGSNQPQHF	TGTGCCAGTAGTAAGGCCCCTTCGGGATCTGGTAGCAATCAGCCCCAGCATTTT
TRBV28	NA	TRBJ1-2	NA	CASSLWSGKHYGYTF	TGTGCCAGCAGTTTATGGTCGGGGAAACACTATGGCTACACCTTC
TRBV5-1	TRBD1	TRBJ2-5	NA	CASFETGLETQYF	TGCGCCAGCTTCGAGACAGGGTTGGAGACCCAGTACTTC
TRBV5-1	TRBD1	TRBJ1-3	NA	CASSETTGASGNTIYF	TGCGCCAGCAGCGAAACGACAGGGGCCTCTGGAAACACCATATATTTT
TRBV5-1	NA	TRBJ2-7	NA	CASSLGPFWEQYF	TGCGCCAGCAGCTTGGGACCATTCTGGGAGCAGTACTTC
TRBV6-5	NA	TRBJ1-5	NA	CASRPTAANQPQHF	TGTGCCAGCAGACCGACAGCAGCCAATCAGCCCCAGCATTTT
TRBV6-1	NA	TRBJ2-7	NA	CASSEHRASYEQYF	TGTGCCAGCAGTGAACACAGGGCATCCTACGAGCAGTACTTC
TRBV29-1	NA	TRBJ2-7	NA	CSVSVGDASEQYF	TGCAGCGTTTCAGTTGGGGACGCTTCCGAGCAGTACTTC
TRBV11-1	TRBD2	TRBJ2-7	few	CASRPAGGHEQYF	TGTGCCAGCAGACCAGCGGGAGGTCACGAGCAGTACTTC
TRBV5-1	NA	TRBJ1-1	few	CASSQQDGWTHEAFF	TGCGCCAGCAGCCAACAGGACGGGTGGACTCACGAAGCTTTCTTT
TRBV30	NA	TRBJ1-5	NA	CAWSRLNGDQPQHF	TGTGCCTGGTCCAGGTTGAACGGAGATCAGCCCCAGCATTTT
TRBV5-6	NA	TRBJ1-2	NA	CASSLVSQGTRYGYTF	TGTGCCAGCAGCTTGGTTAGTCAGGGTACGAGATATGGCTACACCTTC
TRBV29-1	TRBD2	TRBJ2-5	NA	CSVEDMREAGETQYF	TGCAGCGTTGAAGATATGCGGGAAGCGGGGGAGACCCAGTACTTC
TRBV21-1	NA	TRBJ1-4	NA	CASSKALSGHPLGNEKLFF	TGTGCCAGCAGCAAAGCGCTTTCTGGACACCCGTTAGGGAATGAAAAACTGTTTTTT
TRBV13	TRBD1	TRBJ1-1	NA	CASSPSPGQAHFF	TGTGCCAGCAGCCCTAGTCCGGGACAGGCCCATTTCTTT
TRBV5-1	TRBD2	TRBJ2-1	NA	CASSLVPGGDNEQFF	TGCGCCAGCAGCTTGGTGCCGGGAGGGGACAATGAGCAGTTCTTC
TRBV2	TRBD2	TRBJ2-2	NA	CASSRLAGGGTGELFF	TGTGCCAGCAGTCGACTAGCGGGAGGTGGCACCGGGGAGCTGTTTTTT
TRBV7-2	NA	TRBJ1-3	NA	CASSFNTGRTIYF	TGTGCCAGCAGCTTCAATACCGGTAGGACCATATATTTT
TRBV6-1	TRBD2	TRBJ2-7	NA	CASTKTSGSSYEQYF	TGTGCCAGCACTAAGACTAGCGGGAGCTCCTACGAGCAGTACTTC
TRBV2	NA	TRBJ1-4	NA	CASSEESRGKLFF	TGTGCCAGCAGTGAAGAAAGCCGCGGGAAACTGTTTTTT
TRBV7-9	NA	TRBJ1-1	NA	CASSLEGGTEAFF	TGTGCCAGCAGCTTAGAAGGTGGCACTGAAGCTTTCTTT
TRBV7-9	TRBD2	TRBJ2-7	once	CASSSAVSGSKVEQYF	TGTGCCAGCAGCTCAGCCGTGAGCGGGAGTAAGGTGGAGCAGTACTTC
TRBV15	NA	TRBJ2-7	NA	CATRGGRAYEQYF	TGTGCCACCAGGGGTGGCAGGGCTTACGAGCAGTACTTC
TRBV7-2	TRBD2	TRBJ2-7	many	CASSLAGLAGEEQYF	TGTGCCAGCAGCTTAGCTGGACTAGCGGGAGAGGAGCAGTACTTC
TRBV7-3	NA	TRBJ2-3	NA	CASSREGSDTQYF	TGTGCCAGCAGCCGTGAGGGGTCAGATACGCAGTATTTT
TRBV7-3	NA	TRBJ1-1	NA	CASTPAGAAGTEAFF	TGTGCCAGCACCCCCGCAGGGGCTGCCGGCACTGAAGCTTTCTTT
TRBV6-6	NA	TRBJ2-5	NA	CASSPPPETQYF	TGTGCCAGCAGTCCCCCCCCGGAGACCCAGTACTTC
TRBV25-1	TRBD2	TRBJ2-5	once	CASARTGGGETQYF	TGTGCCAGCGCCCGGACGGGAGGCGGTGAGACCCAGTACTTC
TRBV28	NA	TRBJ2-7	NA	CASSLEGGSRRF	TGTGCCAGCAGTTTAGAAGGGGGATCTCGTCGCTTC
TRBV5-1	TRBD1	TRBJ2-5	NA	CASSLGTGQETQYF	TGCGCCAGCAGCTTGGGGACAGGACAAGAGACCCAGTACTTC
TRBV6-4	NA	TRBJ1-4	NA	CASSRGSSTNEKLFF	TGTGCCAGCAGCCGGGGGAGTTCCACTAATGAAAAACTGTTTTTT
TRBV28	TRBD2	TRBJ2-5	few	CASRAGKETQYF	TGTGCCAGCCGAGCGGGAAAAGAGACCCAGTACTTC
TRBV21-1	NA	TRBJ2-7	NA	CASSKGGVSYEQYF	TGTGCCAGCAGCAAAGGGGGGGTGTCCTACGAGCAGTACTTC
TRBV2	NA	TRBJ2-5	NA	CASSLLGVETQYF	TGTGCCAGCAGTCTACTAGGAGTAGAGACCCAGTACTTC
TRBV6-1	TRBD2	TRBJ2-7	NA	CASTRAGGVDEQYF	TGTGCCAGCACACGAGCGGGAGGCGTAGATGAGCAGTACTTC
TRBV5-1	NA	TRBJ2-5	NA	CASSLAAEEETQYF	TGCGCCAGCAGCTTGGCCGCCGAGGAAGAGACCCAGTACTTC
TRBV7-2	TRBD2	TRBJ2-7	NA	CASSLDGTSGRGEQYF	TGTGCCAGCAGCTTAGATGGGACTAGCGGGAGAGGCGAGCAGTACTTC
TRBV20-1	TRBD2	TRBJ2-1	NA	CSQLAGGEQFF	TGCAGTCAACTAGCGGGAGGCGAGCAGTTCTTC
TRBV4-2	NA	TRBJ1-3	NA	CASSQDLPSSGNTIYF	TGTGCCAGCAGCCAAGATCTGCCGAGCTCTGGAAACACCATATATTTT
TRBV11-2	TRBD2	TRBJ2-3	NA	CASSSGLAGVGVSTDTQYF	TGTGCCAGCAGCTCGGGACTAGCGGGAGTCGGGGTTAGCACAGATACGCAGTATTTT
TRBV4-3	NA	TRBJ1-2	NA	CASSPNRGRYGYTF	TGCGCCAGCAGCCCCAACCGGGGTAGGTATGGCTACACCTTC
TRBV7-9	NA	TRBJ2-7	NA	CASSLMEGFSYEQYF	TGTGCCAGCAGCCTAATGGAGGGGTTCTCCTACGAGCAGTACTTC
TRBV28	NA	TRBJ2-3	NA	CATLPGRTDTQYF	TGTGCCACCCTTCCGGGGCGGACAGATACGCAGTATTTT
TRBV18	NA	TRBJ2-7	NA	CASSQTSYEQYF	TGTGCCAGCTCACAAACTAGCTACGAGCAGTACTTC
TRBV25-1	NA	TRBJ2-2	NA	CASSEENTGELFF	TGTGCCAGCAGTGAGGAAAACACCGGGGAGCTGTTTTTT
TRBV19	TRBD1	TRBJ2-7	NA	CASRNRGSYEQYF	TGTGCCAGTAGGAACAGGGGTTCCTACGAGCAGTACTTC
TRBV4-1	NA	TRBJ1-1	NA	CASSQGGGNTEAFF	TGCGCCAGCAGCCAAGGAGGGGGGAACACTGAAGCTTTCTTT
TRBV6-5	TRBD1	TRBJ1-5	NA	CASSRTGASNQPQHF	TGTGCCAGCAGTCGGACAGGAGCTAGCAATCAGCCCCAGCATTTT
TRBV27	NA	TRBJ1-5	NA	CASSFQGLGNNQPQHF	TGTGCCAGCAGTTTCCAGGGTCTCGGGAACAATCAGCCCCAGCATTTT
TRBV9	NA	TRBJ2-3	NA	CASSPFEGSATDTQYF	TGTGCCAGCAGCCCCTTTGAGGGCTCGGCCACAGATACGCAGTATTTT